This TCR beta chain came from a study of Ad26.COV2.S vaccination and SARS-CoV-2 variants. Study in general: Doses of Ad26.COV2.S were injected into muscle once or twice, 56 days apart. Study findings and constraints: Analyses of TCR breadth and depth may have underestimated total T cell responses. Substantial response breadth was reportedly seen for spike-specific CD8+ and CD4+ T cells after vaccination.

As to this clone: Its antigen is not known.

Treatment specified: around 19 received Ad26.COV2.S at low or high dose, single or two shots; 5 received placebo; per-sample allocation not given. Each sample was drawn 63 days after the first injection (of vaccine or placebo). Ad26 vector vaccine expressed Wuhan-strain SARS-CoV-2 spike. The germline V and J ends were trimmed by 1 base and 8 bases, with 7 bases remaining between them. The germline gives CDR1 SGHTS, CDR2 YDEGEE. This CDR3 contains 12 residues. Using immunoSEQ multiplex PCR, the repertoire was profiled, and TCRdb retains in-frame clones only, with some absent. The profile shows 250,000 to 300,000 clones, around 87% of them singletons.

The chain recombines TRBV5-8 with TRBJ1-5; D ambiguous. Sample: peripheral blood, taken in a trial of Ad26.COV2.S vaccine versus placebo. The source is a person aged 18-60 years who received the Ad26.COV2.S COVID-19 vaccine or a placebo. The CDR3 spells CASSLRSEPQHF. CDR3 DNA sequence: TGTGCCAGCAGCTTGAGGAGTGAGCCCCAGCATTTT.